These 4 T cell receptor beta chains originate from one sample sequenced in a study of radiotherapy plus CTLA-4 blockade in lung cancer. Generated by immunoSEQ multiplex PCR, the TCRdb table keeps only in-frame clones and is missing some. The sample consists of nearly 95,000 clones, around 83% of them appearing once. This specimen consisted of peripheral blood, obtained from a patient treated with radiotherapy plus ipilimumab. Receptors originate from a human donor with non-small cell lung cancer that progressed on radiotherapy plus ipilimumab.

CDR3 amino acids: CATSRDWRVVDQPQHF. The DNA of the CDR3 is TGTGCCACCAGCAGAGATTGGAGGGTGGTGGATCAGCCCCAGCATTTT. The gene calls are TRBV15 and TRBJ1-5, with D hard to call. This CDR3 is 16 amino acids long. The V end lost 0 bases, the J end lost 5 bases, and 14 bases lay between the germline ends. Germline loops: CDR1 LNHNV, CDR2 YYDKDF (reference sequence). The full variable domain, completed using reference TRBV15 and TRBJ1-5, is DAMVIQNPRYQVTQFGKPVTLSCSQTLNHNVMYWYQQKSSQAPKLLFHYYDKDFNNEADTPDNFQSRRPNTSFCFLDIRSPGLGDTAMYLCATSRDWRVVDQPQHFGDGTRLSIL.

The chain links TRBV6-5 to TRBJ2-2; D is undetermined. V was pared by 2 bases and J by 3 bases, with 4 bases between. The V gene's germline CDR1 is MNHEY and CDR2 SVGAGI. The CDR3 is 13 amino acids. The CDR3 loop reads CASSYGYTGELFF. The CDR3, as DNA: TGTGCCAGCAGTTACGGGTACACCGGGGAGCTGTTTTTT.

CDR3 in DNA: TGTGCCAGCAGTGATGGACTAGCGGGCCGCAATGAGCAGTTCTTC. Residues: CASSDGLAGRNEQFF. V and J are TRBV2 and TRBJ2-1, with TRBD2 matching over 11 bases. The CDR3 consists of 15 residues. V lost 3 bases, J lost 6 bases, and 4 bases stayed unmatched. CDR1 is SNHLY, CDR2 FYNNEI, per germline.

This chain connects TRBV19 to TRBJ1-1, with a tentative D call TRBD1 (6 bases). Per germline, CDR1 LNHDA and CDR2 SQIVND (reference sequence). CDR3 length equals 15 residues. The ends were cut back, 6 bases at V and 1 base at J, with 15 bases in the middle. CDR3 DNA: TGTGCCAGTAGCTCCGACAGAGGGGGGAACACTGAAGCTTTCTTT. It codes for CASSSDRGGNTEAFF.